This T cell receptor (beta chain) derives from a study of quantifying T cell responses using KT2 cells. Study-wide context: Reverse transcription used primers in the TCR alpha and beta constant regions. Study-level results: Input KT2 cell number predicted KT2 alpha and beta sequence counts linearly over several orders of magnitude.

KT2, a clone with a known TCR, was spiked into unfractionated PBMC. Different KT2-to-PBMC ratios were created with a constant PBMC count. The V end was cut by 6 bases, the J end by 1 base, with 6 bases between. CDR3 length: 12 amino acids. Germline assignment: CDR1 MNHEY and CDR2 SMNVEV (reference sequence). This clonotype was observed a few times. Its antigen is unidentified. Each cDNA got a UMI-containing oligo ligated at its 3' end. An equimolar mix of RC1.1 and RC1.2 primed the beta chain across TRBC1 and TRBC2. From the second PCR onward, TCR alpha and beta chains were processed separately. TCRdb redid the calling of the UMI-ligation and nested PCR reads with MiXCR, one entry per CDR3 protein. Of about 41,000 distinct CDR3 sequences in the sample, about a sixth were seen once.

The TCR was taken from a human donor. This chain links TRBV27 with TRBJ1-1; perhaps TRBD1 as D (6 bases). What was sequenced was PBMCs spiked with cells of the T cell clone KT2. The CDR3 spells CASRQGNTEAFF. The CDR3 bases are TGTGCCAGCAGACAGGGGAACACTGAAGCTTTCTTT.